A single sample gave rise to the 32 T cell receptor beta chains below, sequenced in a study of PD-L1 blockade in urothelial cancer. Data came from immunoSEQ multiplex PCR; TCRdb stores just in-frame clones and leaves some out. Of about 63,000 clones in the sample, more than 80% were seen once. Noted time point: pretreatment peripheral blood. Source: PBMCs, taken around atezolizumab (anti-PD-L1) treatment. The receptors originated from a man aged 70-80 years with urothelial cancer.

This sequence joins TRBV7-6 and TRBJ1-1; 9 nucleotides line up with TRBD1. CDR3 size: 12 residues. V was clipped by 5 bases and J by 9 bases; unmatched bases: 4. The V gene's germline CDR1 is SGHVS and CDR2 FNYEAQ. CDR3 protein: CASSLNRGQAFF. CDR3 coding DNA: TGTGCCAGCAGCCTAAACAGGGGGCAAGCTTTCTTT. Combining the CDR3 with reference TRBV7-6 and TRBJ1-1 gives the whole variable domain GAGVSQSPRYKVTKRGQDVALRCDPISGHVSLYWYRQALGQGPEFLTYFNYEAQQDKSGLPNDRFSAERPEGSISTLTIQRTEQRDSAMYRCASSLNRGQAFFGQGTRLTVV.

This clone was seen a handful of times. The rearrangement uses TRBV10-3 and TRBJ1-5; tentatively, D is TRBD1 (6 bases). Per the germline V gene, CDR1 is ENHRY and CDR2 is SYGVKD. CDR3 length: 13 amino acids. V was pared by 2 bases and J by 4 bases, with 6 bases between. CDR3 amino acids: CAISEGQNQPQHF. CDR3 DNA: TGTGCCATCAGTGAGGGACAGAATCAGCCCCAGCATTTT.

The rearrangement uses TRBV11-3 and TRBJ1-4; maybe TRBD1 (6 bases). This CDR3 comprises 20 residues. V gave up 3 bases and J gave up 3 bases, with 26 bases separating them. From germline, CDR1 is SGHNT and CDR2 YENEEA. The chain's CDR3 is CASSLGSGTPKTVANEKLFF. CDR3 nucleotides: TGTGCCAGCAGCTTGGGGTCCGGGACACCTAAAACTGTTGCTAATGAAAAACTGTTTTTT.

The CDR3 loop reads CASSPLRSGAGNTIYF. The DNA of the CDR3 is TGTGCCAGCAGCCCGCTACGATCCGGTGCCGGAAACACCATATATTTT. The J gene is TRBJ1-3, the V gene TRBV11-2; D is ambiguous. Germline CDR1 and CDR2: SGHAT and FQNNGV. Trimming took 5 bases from V and 4 from J, leaving 18 bases between them. This CDR3 spans 16 amino acids. Using reference TRBV11-2 and TRBJ1-3 for the parts outside the CDR3, the full variable domain is EAGVAQSPRYKIIEKRQSVAFWCNPISGHATLYWYQQILGQGPKLLIQFQNNGVVDDSQLPKDRFSAERLKGVDSTLKIQPAKLEDSAVYLCASSPLRSGAGNTIYFGEGSWLTVV.

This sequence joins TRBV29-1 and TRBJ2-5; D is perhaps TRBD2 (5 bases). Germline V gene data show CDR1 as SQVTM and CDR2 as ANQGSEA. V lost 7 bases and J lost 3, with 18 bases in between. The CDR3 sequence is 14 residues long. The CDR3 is CSASLRVEEETQYF. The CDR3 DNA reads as TGCAGCGCCTCCCTGAGGGTCGAGGAAGAGACCCAGTACTTC.

The CDR3 region is CASSVDRPNTGELFF. The CDR3 DNA sequence: TGTGCCAGCAGCGTAGACAGGCCGAACACCGGGGAGCTGTTTTTT. The chain uses TRBV9 and TRBJ2-2; D is perhaps TRBD1 (5 bases). The V and J ends lost 0 bases and 0 bases respectively, with 6 bases between them. Germline lookup yields CDR1 SGDLS and CDR2 YYNGEE. This CDR3 contains 15 residues.

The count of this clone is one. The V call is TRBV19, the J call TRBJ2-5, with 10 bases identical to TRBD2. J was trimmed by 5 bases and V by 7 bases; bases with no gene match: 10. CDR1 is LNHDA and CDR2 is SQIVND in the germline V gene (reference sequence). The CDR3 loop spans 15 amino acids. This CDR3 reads CASTASGSLSETQYF. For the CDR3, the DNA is TGTGCCAGTACCGCTAGCGGGAGCCTGTCGGAGACCCAGTACTTC.

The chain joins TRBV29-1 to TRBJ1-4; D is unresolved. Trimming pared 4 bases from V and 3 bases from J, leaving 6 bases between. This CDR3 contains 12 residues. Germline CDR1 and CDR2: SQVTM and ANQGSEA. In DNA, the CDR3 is TGCAGCGTTGCTCCGGCTAATGAAAAACTGTTTTTT. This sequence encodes CSVAPANEKLFF.

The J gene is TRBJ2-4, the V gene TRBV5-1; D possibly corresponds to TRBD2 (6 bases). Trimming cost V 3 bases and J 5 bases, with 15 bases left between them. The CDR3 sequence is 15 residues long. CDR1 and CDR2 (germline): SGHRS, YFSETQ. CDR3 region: CASSSPGSGENIQYF. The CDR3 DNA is TGCGCCAGCAGCTCCCCAGGGTCGGGAGAAAACATTCAGTACTTC.

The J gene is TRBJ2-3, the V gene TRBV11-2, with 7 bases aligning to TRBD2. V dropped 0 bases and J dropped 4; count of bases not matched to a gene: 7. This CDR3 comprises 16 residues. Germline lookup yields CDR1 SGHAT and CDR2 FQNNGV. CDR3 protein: CASSLDSRTRADTQYF. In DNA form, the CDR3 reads TGTGCCAGCAGCTTAGATTCGAGGACTAGAGCAGATACGCAGTATTTT.

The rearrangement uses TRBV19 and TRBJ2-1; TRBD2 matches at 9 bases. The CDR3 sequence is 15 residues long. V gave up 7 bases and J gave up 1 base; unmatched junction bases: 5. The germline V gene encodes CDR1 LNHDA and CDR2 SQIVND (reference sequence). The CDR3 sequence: CASTRAGGSYNEQFF. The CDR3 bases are TGTGCCAGTACCAGAGCGGGAGGTTCCTACAATGAGCAGTTCTTC.

The CDR3 coding sequence is TGTGCCAGCAGTGAACATGGACAGACAGATACGCAGTATTTT. This codes for CASSEHGQTDTQYF. The gene calls are TRBV25-1 and TRBJ2-3, with D tentatively TRBD1 (6 bases). Germline loops: CDR1 MGHDK, CDR2 SYGVNS. The length of the CDR3 is 14 residues. V was trimmed by 2 bases and J by 3 bases, leaving 9 bases between them.

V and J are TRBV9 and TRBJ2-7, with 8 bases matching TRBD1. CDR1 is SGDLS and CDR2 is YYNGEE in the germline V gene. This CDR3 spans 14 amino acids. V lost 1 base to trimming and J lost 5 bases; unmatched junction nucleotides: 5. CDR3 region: CASSVLDRGHEQYF. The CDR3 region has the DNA TGTGCCAGCAGCGTACTAGACAGGGGCCACGAGCAGTACTTC.

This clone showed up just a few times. Written as DNA, the CDR3 is TGTGCCAGCAGCTTAGCCGGAGAAAATGGCTACACCTTC. Its translation is CASSLAGENGYTF. The V call is TRBV7-2, the J call TRBJ1-2; no firm D call. The CDR3 extends over 13 amino acids. CDR1 is SGHTA and CDR2 is FQGNSA in the germline V gene. The ends were cut back, 0 bases at V and 6 bases at J, with 8 bases in the middle.

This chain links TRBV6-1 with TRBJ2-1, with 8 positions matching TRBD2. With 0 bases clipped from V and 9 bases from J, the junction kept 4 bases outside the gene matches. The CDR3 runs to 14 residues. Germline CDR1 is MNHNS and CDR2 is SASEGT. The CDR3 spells CASSEAGLDGEQFF. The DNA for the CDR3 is TGTGCCAGCAGTGAAGCGGGACTAGATGGTGAGCAGTTCTTC.

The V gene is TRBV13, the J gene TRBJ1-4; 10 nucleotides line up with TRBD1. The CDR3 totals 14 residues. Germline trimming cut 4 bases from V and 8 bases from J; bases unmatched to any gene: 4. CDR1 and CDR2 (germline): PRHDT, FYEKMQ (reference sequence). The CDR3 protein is CASSSGTGEEKLFF. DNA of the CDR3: TGTGCCAGCAGCTCCGGGACAGGGGAAGAAAAACTGTTTTTT.

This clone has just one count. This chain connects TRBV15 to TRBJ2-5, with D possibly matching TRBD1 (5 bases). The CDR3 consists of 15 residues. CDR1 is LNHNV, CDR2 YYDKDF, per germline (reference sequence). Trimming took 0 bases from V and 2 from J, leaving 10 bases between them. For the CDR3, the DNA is TGTGCCACCAGCAGAGATCAGGGCAAACAAGAGACCCAGTACTTC. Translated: CATSRDQGKQETQYF.

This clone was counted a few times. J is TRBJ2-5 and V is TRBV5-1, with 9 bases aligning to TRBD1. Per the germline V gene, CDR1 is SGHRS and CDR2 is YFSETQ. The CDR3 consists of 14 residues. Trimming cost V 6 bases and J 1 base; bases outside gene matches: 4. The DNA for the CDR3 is TGCGCCAGCAAACTACAGGGGGCCCAAGAGACCCAGTACTTC. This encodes CASKLQGAQETQYF.

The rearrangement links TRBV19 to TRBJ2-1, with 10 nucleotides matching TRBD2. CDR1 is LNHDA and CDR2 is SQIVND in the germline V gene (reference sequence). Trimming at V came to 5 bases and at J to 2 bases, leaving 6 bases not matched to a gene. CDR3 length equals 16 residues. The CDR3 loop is CASSATSGAPYNEQFF. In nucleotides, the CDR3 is TGTGCCAGTAGTGCAACTAGCGGGGCTCCCTACAATGAGCAGTTCTTC. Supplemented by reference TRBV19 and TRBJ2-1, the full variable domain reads DGGITQSPKYLFRKEGQNVTLSCEQNLNHDAMYWYRQDPGQGLRLIYYSQIVNDFQKGDIAEGYSVSREKKESFPLTVTSAQKNPTAFYLCASSATSGAPYNEQFFGPGTRLTVL.

CDR3 amino acids: CASSSGQGGTQYF. The CDR3 DNA is TGTGCCAGCAGCTCTGGACAGGGAGGGACCCAGTACTTC. The chain recombines TRBV7-2 with TRBJ2-5, with 8 bases aligning to TRBD1. The germline V gene has CDR1 SGHTA and CDR2 FQGNSA. There are 13 residues in the CDR3. J gave up 7 bases and V 4 bases, and 5 bases lay outside the gene matches.

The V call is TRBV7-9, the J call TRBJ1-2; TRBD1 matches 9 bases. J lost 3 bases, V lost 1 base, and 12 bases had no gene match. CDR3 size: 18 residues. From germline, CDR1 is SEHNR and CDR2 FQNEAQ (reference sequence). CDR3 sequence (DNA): TGTGCCAGCAGCTTAGTGGGACAGGGCCATATAAGAGACTATGGCTACACCTTC. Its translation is CASSLVGQGHIRDYGYTF.

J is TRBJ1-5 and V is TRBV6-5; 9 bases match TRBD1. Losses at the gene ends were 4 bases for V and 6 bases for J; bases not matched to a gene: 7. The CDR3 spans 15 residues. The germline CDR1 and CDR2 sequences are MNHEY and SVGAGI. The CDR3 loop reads CASSFRTGVGQPQHF. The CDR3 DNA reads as TGTGCCAGCAGTTTCCGGACAGGGGTGGGTCAGCCCCAGCATTTT.

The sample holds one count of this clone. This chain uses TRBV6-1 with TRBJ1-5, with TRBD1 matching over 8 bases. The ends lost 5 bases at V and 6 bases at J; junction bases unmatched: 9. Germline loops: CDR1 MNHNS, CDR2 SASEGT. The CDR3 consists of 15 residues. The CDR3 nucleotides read TGTGCCAGCAGTCCCTCGGACAGGGATTCTCAGCCCCAGCATTTT. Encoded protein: CASSPSDRDSQPQHF.

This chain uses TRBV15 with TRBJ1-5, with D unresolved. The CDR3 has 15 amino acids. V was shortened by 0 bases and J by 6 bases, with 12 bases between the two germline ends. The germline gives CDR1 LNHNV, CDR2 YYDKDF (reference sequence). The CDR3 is CATSRDRVFGQPQHF. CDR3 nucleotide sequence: TGTGCCACCAGCAGAGACCGGGTTTTCGGTCAGCCCCAGCATTTT.

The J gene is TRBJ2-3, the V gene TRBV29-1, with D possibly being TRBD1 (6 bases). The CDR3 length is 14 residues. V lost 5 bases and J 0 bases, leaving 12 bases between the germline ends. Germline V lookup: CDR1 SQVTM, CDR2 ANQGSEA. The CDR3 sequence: CSVQGLGSTDTQYF. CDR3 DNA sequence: TGCAGCGTTCAGGGGCTGGGAAGCACAGATACGCAGTATTTT.

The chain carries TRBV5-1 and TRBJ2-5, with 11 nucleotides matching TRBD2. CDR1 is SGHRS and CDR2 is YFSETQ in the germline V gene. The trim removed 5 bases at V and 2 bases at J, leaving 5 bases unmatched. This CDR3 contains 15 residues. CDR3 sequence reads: CASRAPSGGQETQYF. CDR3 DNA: TGCGCCAGCAGAGCACCTAGCGGGGGGCAAGAGACCCAGTACTTC.

The CDR3 DNA reads TGTGCCAGCAGCCCCTACGCCGACAGGGGGCTTGATGAAAAACTGTTTTTT. Translated, it gives CASSPYADRGLDEKLFF. The rearrangement uses TRBV7-8 and TRBJ1-4; 10 bases are a match to TRBD1. J was trimmed by 6 bases and V by 5 bases; bases with no gene match: 12. Germline V gives CDR1 SGHVS, CDR2 FQNEAQ. This CDR3 is built from 17 residues.

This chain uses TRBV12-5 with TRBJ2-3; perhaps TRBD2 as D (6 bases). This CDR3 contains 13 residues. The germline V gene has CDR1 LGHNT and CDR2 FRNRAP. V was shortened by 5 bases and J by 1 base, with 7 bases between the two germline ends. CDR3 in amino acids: CASGQRGTDTQYF. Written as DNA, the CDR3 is TGTGCTAGTGGTCAGCGGGGCACAGATACGCAGTATTTT.

The CDR3 spells CASSLARASGRSGELFF. CDR3 coding DNA: TGTGCCAGCAGCTTAGCGCGTGCTAGCGGGAGGTCCGGGGAGCTGTTTTTT. J is TRBJ2-2 and V is TRBV7-2; TRBD2 aligns across 11 bases. Germline V gene data show CDR1 as SGHTA and CDR2 as FQGNSA. Germline trimming cut 0 bases from V and 6 bases from J; bases unmatched to any gene: 6. The CDR3 runs to 17 residues.

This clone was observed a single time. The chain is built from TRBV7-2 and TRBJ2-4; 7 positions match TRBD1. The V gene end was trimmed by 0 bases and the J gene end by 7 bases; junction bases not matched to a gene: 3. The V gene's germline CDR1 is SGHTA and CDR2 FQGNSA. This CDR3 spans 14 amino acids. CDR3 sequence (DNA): TGTGCCAGCAGCTTAGCAGGGGGCGGGAACATTCAGTACTTC. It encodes CASSLAGGGNIQYF.

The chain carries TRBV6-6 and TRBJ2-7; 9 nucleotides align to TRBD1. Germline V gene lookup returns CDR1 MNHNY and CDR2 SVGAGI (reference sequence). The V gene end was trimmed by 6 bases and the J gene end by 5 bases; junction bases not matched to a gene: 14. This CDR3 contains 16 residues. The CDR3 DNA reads TGTGCCAGCAGCCGACCTACTGTAACAGGGGGCCACGAGCAGTACTTC. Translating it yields CASSRPTVTGGHEQYF.

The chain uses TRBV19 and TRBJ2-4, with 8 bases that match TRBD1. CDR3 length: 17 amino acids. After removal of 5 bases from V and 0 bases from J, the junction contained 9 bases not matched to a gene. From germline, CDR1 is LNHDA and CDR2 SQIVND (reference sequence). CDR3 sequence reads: CASSPGQVGVAKNIQYF. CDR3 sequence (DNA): TGTGCCAGTAGTCCGGGACAGGTTGGTGTAGCCAAAAACATTCAGTACTTC.